Below are 5 T cell receptor beta chains sequenced from a single sample in a study of blood T cell repertoires in COVID-19 (dated by TCRdb to the early 2020s). The protocol used for the library was the immunoSEQ multiplex PCR assay. In TCRdb, the immuneACCESS table is reduced to in-frame sequences with V and J assigned. These tables do not hold every clone; where another copy was compared, an unresolved V gene accounts for under half, and the others remain unexplained. Across this sample there are about 250,000 clones, with about nine tenths seen only once. The ten largest clones take up about 1.7% of the sample. Sequenced material: PBMCs or T cells enriched from blood (not recorded which). Receptor source: a man aged 35 to 55 who had recovered from COVID-19.

V gene TRBV7-8 combines with J gene TRBJ2-2; 7 nucleotides agree with TRBD1. The trim removed 7 bases at V and 1 base at J, leaving 3 bases unmatched. Looked up from germline, CDR1 is SGHVS and CDR2 is FQNEAQ. The CDR3 consists of 14 residues. As DNA, the CDR3 is TGTGCCAGCATTCGGGACAGGAACACCGGGGAGCTGTTTTTT. As protein: CASIRDRNTGELFF.

The rearrangement links TRBV3-1 (or the pseudogene TRBV3-2) to TRBJ1-1, with TRBD1 identical over 7 bases. V trimming: 4 bases; J trimming: 8 bases; junction bases outside the gene matches: 7. In germline, CDR1 is LGHDT, CDR2 YNNKEL (reference sequence). The CDR3 contains 13 residues. CDR3 sequence (DNA): TGTGCCAGCAGCCGACAGGGCCTCCCCGAAGCTTTCTTT. Residues: CASSRQGLPEAFF.

The V and J genes are TRBV27 and TRBJ1-2, with D uncertain. V lost 3 bases and J lost 2, with 10 bases in between. Germline CDR1 and CDR2: MNHEY and SMNVEV (reference sequence). The CDR3 runs to 14 residues. The CDR3, as DNA: TGTGCCAGCAGTTTCGCGGGATTAAACTATGGCTACACCTTC. It translates to CASSFAGLNYGYTF.

The genes are TRBV5-1 and TRBJ2-7, with D maybe TRBD1 (5 bases). CDR3 size: 13 residues. Germline CDR1 and CDR2: SGHRS and YFSETQ. The ends were cut back, 0 bases at V and 6 bases at J, with 10 bases in the middle. This CDR3 reads CASSLEGASEQYF. In DNA, the CDR3 is TGCGCCAGCAGCTTGGAAGGGGCCTCCGAGCAGTACTTC. Looking up the rest from reference TRBV5-1 and TRBJ2-7 gives the full variable domain: KAGVTQTPRYLIKTRGQQVTLSCSPISGHRSVSWYQQTPGQGLQFLFEYFSETQRNKGNFPGRFSGRQFSNSRSEMNVSTLELGDSALYLCASSLEGASEQYFGPGTRLTVT.

In this sample, this clone turned up a few times. The chain links TRBV5-1 to TRBJ2-7, with D maybe TRBD2 (6 bases). The germline V gene has CDR1 SGHRS and CDR2 YFSETQ. V lost 2 bases and J lost 10, with 16 bases in between. The CDR3 has 13 residues. For the CDR3, the DNA is TGCGCCAGCAGCTTTAGTGGAGCGGGTGAACAGTACTTC. This gives the protein CASSFSGAGEQYF. The entire variable domain, with the rest obtained from reference TRBV5-1 and TRBJ2-7, is as follows: KAGVTQTPRYLIKTRGQQVTLSCSPISGHRSVSWYQQTPGQGLQFLFEYFSETQRNKGNFPGRFSGRQFSNSRSEMNVSTLELGDSALYLCASSFSGAGEQYFGPGTRLTVT.